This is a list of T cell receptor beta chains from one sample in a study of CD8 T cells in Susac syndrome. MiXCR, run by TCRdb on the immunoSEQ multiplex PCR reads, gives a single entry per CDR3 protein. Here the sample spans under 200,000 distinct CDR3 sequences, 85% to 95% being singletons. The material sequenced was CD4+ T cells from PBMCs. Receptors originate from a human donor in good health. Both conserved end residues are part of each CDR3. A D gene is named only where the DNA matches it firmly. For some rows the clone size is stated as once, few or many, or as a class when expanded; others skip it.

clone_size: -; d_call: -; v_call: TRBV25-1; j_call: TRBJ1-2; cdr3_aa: CASRSTRANYGYTF; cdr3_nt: TGTGCCAGCAGGTCCACACGGGCCAACTATGGCTACACCTTC
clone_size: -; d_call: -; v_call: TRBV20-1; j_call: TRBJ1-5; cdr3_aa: CSANGGLSQPQHF; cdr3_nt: TGCAGTGCAAACGGGGGTCTCAGTCAGCCCCAGCATTTT
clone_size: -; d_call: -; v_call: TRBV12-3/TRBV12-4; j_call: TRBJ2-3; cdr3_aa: CASNRDAYTDTQYF; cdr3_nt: TGTGCCAGCAACCGGGACGCCTACACAGATACGCAGTATTTT
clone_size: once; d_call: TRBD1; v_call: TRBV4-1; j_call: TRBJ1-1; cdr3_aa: CASSRELDRGIDEAFF; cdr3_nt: TGCGCCAGCAGCCGCGAGCTGGACAGGGGAATAGATGAAGCTTTCTTT
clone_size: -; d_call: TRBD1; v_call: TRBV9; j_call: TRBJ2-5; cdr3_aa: CASSGGQGYEETQYF; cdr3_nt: TGTGCCAGCAGCGGGGGACAGGGCTATGAAGAGACCCAGTACTTC
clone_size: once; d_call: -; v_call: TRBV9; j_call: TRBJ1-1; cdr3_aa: CASSVERGARTEAFF; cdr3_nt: TGTGCCAGCAGCGTAGAACGGGGGGCTCGCACTGAAGCTTTCTTT
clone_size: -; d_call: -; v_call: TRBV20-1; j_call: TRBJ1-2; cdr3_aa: CSAPNRLLAYGYTF; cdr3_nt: TGCAGCGCCCCAAACAGACTACTTGCCTATGGCTACACCTTC
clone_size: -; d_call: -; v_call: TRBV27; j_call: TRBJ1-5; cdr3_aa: CASSFGRNQPQHF; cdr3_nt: TGTGCCAGCAGTTTCGGGCGCAATCAGCCCCAGCATTTT
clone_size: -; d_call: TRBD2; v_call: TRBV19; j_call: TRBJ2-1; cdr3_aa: CASRTSVEGEQFF; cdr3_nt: TGTGCCAGTAGGACTAGCGTGGAAGGTGAGCAGTTCTTC
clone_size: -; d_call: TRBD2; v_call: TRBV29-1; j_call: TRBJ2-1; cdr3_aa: CSVEEVAGVSNEQFF; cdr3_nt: TGCAGCGTTGAAGAGGTAGCGGGGGTTAGCAATGAGCAGTTCTTC
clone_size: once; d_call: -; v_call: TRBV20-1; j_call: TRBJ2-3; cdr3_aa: CSARDPRGGTDTQYF; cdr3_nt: TGCAGTGCTAGAGATCCGAGGGGAGGAACAGATACGCAGTATTTT
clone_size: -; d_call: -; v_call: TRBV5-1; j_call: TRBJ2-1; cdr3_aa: CASSRDSPRQSEQFF; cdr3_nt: TGCGCCAGCAGCCGGGACTCCCCGAGGCAAAGTGAGCAGTTCTTC